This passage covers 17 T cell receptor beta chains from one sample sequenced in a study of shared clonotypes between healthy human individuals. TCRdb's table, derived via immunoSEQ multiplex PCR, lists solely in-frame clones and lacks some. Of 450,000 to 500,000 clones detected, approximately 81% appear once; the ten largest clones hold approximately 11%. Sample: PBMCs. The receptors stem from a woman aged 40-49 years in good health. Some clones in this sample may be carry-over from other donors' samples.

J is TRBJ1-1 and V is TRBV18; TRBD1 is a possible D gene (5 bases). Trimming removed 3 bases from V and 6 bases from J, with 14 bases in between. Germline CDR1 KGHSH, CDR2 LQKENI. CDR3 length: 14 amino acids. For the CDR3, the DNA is TGTGCCAGCTCACCTAGGGGCCATATAGCTGAAGCTTTCTTT. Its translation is CASSPRGHIAEAFF.

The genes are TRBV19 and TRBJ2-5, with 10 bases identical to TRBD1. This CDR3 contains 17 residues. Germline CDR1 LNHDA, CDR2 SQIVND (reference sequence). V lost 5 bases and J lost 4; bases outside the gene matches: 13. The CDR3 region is CASSLRTGGSVGETQYF. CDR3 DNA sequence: TGTGCCAGTAGTCTTCGGACAGGGGGGTCGGTGGGAGAGACCCAGTACTTC.

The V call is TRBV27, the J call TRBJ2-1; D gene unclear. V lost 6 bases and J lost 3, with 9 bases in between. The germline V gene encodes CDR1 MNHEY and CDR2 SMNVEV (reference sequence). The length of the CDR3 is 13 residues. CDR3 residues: CASRADHYNEQFF. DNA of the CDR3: TGTGCCAGCAGAGCAGACCACTACAATGAGCAGTTCTTC.

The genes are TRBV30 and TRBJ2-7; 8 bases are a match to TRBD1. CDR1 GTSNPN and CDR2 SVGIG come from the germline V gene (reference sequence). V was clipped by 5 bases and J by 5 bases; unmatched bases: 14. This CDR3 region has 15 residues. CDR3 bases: TGTGCCTGGGGTCGAATGGACAGGGATCGAGACGAGCAGTACTTC. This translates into CAWGRMDRDRDEQYF. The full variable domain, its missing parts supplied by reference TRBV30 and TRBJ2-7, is SQTIHQWPATLVQPVGSPLSLECTVEGTSNPNLYWYRQAAGRGLQLLFYSVGIGQISSEVPQNLSASRPQDRQFILSSKKLLLSDSGFYLCAWGRMDRDRDEQYFGPGTRLTVT.

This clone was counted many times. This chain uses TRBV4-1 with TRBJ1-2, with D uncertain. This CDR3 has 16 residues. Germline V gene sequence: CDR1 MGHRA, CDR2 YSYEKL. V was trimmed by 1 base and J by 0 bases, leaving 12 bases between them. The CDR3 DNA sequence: TGCGCCAGCAGCCAAGGCTTGACGGATTCTAACTATGGCTACACCTTC. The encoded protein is CASSQGLTDSNYGYTF.

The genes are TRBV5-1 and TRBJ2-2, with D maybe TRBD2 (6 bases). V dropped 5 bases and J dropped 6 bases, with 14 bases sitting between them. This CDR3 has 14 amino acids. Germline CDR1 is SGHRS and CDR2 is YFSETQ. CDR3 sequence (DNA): TGCGCCAGCAGAATCACGGGCGGGGCCGGGGAGCTGTTTTTT. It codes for CASRITGGAGELFF.

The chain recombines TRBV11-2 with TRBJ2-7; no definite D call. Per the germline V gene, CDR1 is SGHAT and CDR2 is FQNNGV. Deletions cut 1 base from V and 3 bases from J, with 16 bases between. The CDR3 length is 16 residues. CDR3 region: CASSLGVLGLGYEQYF. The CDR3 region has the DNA TGTGCCAGCAGCTTAGGAGTTCTGGGTTTGGGCTACGAGCAGTACTTC.

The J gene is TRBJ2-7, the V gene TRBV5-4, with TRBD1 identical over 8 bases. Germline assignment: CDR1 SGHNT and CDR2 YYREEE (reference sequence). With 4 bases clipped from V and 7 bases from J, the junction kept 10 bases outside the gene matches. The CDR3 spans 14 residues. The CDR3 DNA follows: TGTGCCAGCAGCCCCGGACAGGGCCGGGTTGAGCAGTACTTC. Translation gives CASSPGQGRVEQYF.

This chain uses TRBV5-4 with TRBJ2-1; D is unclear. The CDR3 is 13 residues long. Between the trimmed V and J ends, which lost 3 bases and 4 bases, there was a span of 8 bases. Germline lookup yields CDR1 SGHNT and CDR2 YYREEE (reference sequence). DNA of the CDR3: TGTGCCAGCAGCTCTAGGGTTTACAATGAGCAGTTCTTC. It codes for CASSSRVYNEQFF.

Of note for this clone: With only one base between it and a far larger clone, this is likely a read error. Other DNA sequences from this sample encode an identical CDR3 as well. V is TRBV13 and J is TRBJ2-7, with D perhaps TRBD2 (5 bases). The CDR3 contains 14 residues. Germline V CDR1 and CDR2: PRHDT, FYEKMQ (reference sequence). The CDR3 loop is CASSETSSGDEQYF. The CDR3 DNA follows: TGCGCCAGCAGCGAGACTTCGAGCGGCGACGAGCAGTACTTC.

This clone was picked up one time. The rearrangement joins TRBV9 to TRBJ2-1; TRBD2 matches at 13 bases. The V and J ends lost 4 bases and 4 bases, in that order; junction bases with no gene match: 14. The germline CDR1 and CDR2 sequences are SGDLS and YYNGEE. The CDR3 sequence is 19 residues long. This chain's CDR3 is CASSPRTSGSSARYNEQFF. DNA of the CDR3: TGTGCCAGCAGCCCAAGGACTAGCGGGAGTTCCGCCCGTTACAATGAGCAGTTCTTC.

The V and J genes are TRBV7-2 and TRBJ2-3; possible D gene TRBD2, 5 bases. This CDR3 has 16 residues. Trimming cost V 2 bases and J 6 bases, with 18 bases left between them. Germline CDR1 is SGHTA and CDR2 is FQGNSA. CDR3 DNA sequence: TGTGCCAGCAGCTTAAGTTCCCTGAGGGTAGCGGATACGCAGTATTTT. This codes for CASSLSSLRVADTQYF.

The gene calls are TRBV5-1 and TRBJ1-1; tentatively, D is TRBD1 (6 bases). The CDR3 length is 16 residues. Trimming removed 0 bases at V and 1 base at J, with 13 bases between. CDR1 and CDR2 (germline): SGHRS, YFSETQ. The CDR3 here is CASSLEGPQGNTEAFF. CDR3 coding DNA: TGCGCCAGCAGCTTGGAGGGCCCACAGGGGAACACTGAAGCTTTCTTT. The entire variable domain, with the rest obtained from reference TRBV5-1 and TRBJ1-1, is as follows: KAGVTQTPRYLIKTRGQQVTLSCSPISGHRSVSWYQQTPGQGLQFLFEYFSETQRNKGNFPGRFSGRQFSNSRSEMNVSTLELGDSALYLCASSLEGPQGNTEAFFGQGTRLTVV.

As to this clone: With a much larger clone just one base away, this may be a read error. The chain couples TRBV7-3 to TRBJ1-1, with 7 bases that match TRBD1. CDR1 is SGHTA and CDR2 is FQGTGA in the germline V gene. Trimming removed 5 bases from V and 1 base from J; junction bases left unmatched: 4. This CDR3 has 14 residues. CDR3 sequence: CASSLGTANTEAFF. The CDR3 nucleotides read TGTGCCAGCAGCCTCGGGACAGCGAACACTGAAGCTTTCTTT.

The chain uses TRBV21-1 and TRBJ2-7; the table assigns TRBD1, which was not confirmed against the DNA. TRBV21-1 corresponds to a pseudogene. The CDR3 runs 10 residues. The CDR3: CASSTQGVDF. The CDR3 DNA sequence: TGTGCCAGCAGCACACAGGGAGTCGACTTC.

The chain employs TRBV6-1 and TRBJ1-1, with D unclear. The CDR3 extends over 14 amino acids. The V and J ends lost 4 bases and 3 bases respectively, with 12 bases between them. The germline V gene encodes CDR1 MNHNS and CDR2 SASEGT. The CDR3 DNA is TGTGCCAGCAGTGTCGTTTGGGAGGACACTGAAGCTTTCTTT. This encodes CASSVVWEDTEAFF.

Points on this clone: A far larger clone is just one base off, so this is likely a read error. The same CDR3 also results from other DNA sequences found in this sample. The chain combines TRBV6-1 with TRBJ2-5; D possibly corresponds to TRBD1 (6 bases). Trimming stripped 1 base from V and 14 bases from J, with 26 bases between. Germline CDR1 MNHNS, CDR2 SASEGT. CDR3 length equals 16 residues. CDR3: CASSEVPGHRSYEQYF. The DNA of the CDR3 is TGTGCCAGCAGTGAAGTACCGGGACACCGCTCCTACGAGCAATACTTC.